This is a list of T cell receptor beta chains from one sample in a study of blood T cell repertoires in COVID-19. Assay: immunoSEQ multiplex PCR; the TCRdb copy retains only in-frame clones and omits some. The sample includes more than 140,000 clones, around 80% of them seen just once. Input material: peripheral blood. All receptors derive from a woman aged 45-60 years in a cohort sampled during active or convalescent COVID-19. Both conserved end residues are part of each CDR3. D genes are given only for firm matches. Size tells how often a clone was seen (once, few, many) or the class of an expanded clone, and some rows leave it out.

V gene: TRBV30
clone size: .
D gene: .
J gene: TRBJ1-2
CDR3 protein: CAWSFNKQGDYGYTF
CDR3 DNA: TGTGCCTGGAGTTTTAACAAACAGGGTGACTATGGCTACACCTTC

V gene: TRBV4-3
clone size: once
D gene: TRBD2
J gene: TRBJ2-4
CDR3 protein: CASSQTSGNIQYF
CDR3 DNA: TGCGCCAGCAGCCAGACTAGCGGAAACATTCAGTACTTC

V gene: TRBV5-1
clone size: few
D gene: TRBD1
J gene: TRBJ1-1
CDR3 protein: CASSPFTGVNTEAFF
CDR3 DNA: TGCGCCAGCAGCCCGTTTACAGGGGTGAACACTGAAGCTTTCTTT

V gene: TRBV6-1
clone size: once
D gene: .
J gene: TRBJ1-5
CDR3 protein: CASSERGIRQPQHF
CDR3 DNA: TGTGCCAGCAGTGAGCGGGGGATCCGTCAGCCCCAGCATTTT

V gene: TRBV21-1
clone size: once
D gene: .
J gene: TRBJ1-2
CDR3 protein: CASSRPTDRDRGSGYTF
CDR3 DNA: TGTGCCAGCAGCAGACCAACCGACCGGGACAGGGGTTCCGGCTACACCTTC

V gene: TRBV5-1
clone size: few
D gene: TRBD1
J gene: TRBJ1-1
CDR3 protein: CASSRGQGGTEAFF
CDR3 DNA: TGCGCCAGCAGCAGGGGACAGGGGGGCACTGAAGCTTTCTTT

V gene: TRBV3-1/TRBV3-2
clone size: .
D gene: .
J gene: TRBJ2-2
CDR3 protein: CASSLSGFTTGELFF
CDR3 DNA: TGTGCCAGCAGCCTGTCCGGGTTCACTACCGGGGAGCTGTTTTTT

V gene: TRBV6-6
clone size: .
D gene: .
J gene: TRBJ1-3
CDR3 protein: CASNRAGNTIYF
CDR3 DNA: TGTGCCAGCAACAGGGCCGGAAACACCATATATTTT

V gene: TRBV10-3
clone size: .
D gene: .
J gene: TRBJ2-7
CDR3 protein: CAISKQGSGYEQYF
CDR3 DNA: TGTGCCATCAGTAAACAGGGTTCCGGGTACGAGCAGTACTTC

V gene: TRBV10-2
clone size: .
D gene: TRBD1
J gene: TRBJ1-4
CDR3 protein: CASSQGATDEKLFF
CDR3 DNA: TGCGCCAGCAGCCAGGGGGCGACGGATGAAAAACTGTTTTTT

V gene: TRBV7-3
clone size: .
D gene: .
J gene: TRBJ2-5
CDR3 protein: CASSLSPPYQETQYF
CDR3 DNA: TGTGCCAGCAGCTTAAGTCCTCCGTACCAAGAGACCCAGTACTTC

V gene: TRBV18
clone size: .
D gene: .
J gene: TRBJ2-2
CDR3 protein: CASSKPGLNTGELFF
CDR3 DNA: TGTGCCAGCTCAAAACCGGGACTGAACACCGGGGAGCTGTTTTTT

V gene: TRBV9
clone size: once
D gene: TRBD1
J gene: TRBJ1-1
CDR3 protein: CASSPRQGLGTEAFF
CDR3 DNA: TGTGCCAGCAGCCCCCGACAGGGTTTAGGAACTGAAGCTTTCTTT

V gene: TRBV30
clone size: .
D gene: TRBD1
J gene: TRBJ1-1
CDR3 protein: CAWSVTGGITEAFF
CDR3 DNA: TGTGCCTGGAGTGTGACAGGGGGCATCACTGAAGCTTTCTTT

V gene: TRBV19
clone size: .
D gene: TRBD1
J gene: TRBJ2-7
CDR3 protein: CASSIEATVGTGRYEQYF
CDR3 DNA: TGTGCCAGTAGTATAGAGGCGACCGTCGGGACAGGGCGTTACGAGCAGTACTTC

V gene: TRBV4-1
clone size: few
D gene: .
J gene: TRBJ2-1
CDR3 protein: CASSQDWLAGEQFF
CDR3 DNA: TGCGCCAGCAGCCAAGATTGGCTAGCCGGTGAGCAGTTCTTC

V gene: TRBV5-1
clone size: .
D gene: .
J gene: TRBJ1-1
CDR3 protein: CASQGPVGEAFF
CDR3 DNA: TGCGCCAGCCAGGGTCCGGTGGGGGAAGCTTTCTTT

V gene: TRBV13
clone size: .
D gene: .
J gene: TRBJ2-7
CDR3 protein: CASSLGLLTDRSF
CDR3 DNA: TGTGCCAGCAGCTTAGGCCTTCTGACAGATAGGAGCTTC

V gene: TRBV27
clone size: once
D gene: .
J gene: TRBJ1-1
CDR3 protein: CASSLYPQAQNTEAFF
CDR3 DNA: TGTGCCAGCAGTTTATATCCACAGGCCCAGAACACTGAAGCTTTCTTT